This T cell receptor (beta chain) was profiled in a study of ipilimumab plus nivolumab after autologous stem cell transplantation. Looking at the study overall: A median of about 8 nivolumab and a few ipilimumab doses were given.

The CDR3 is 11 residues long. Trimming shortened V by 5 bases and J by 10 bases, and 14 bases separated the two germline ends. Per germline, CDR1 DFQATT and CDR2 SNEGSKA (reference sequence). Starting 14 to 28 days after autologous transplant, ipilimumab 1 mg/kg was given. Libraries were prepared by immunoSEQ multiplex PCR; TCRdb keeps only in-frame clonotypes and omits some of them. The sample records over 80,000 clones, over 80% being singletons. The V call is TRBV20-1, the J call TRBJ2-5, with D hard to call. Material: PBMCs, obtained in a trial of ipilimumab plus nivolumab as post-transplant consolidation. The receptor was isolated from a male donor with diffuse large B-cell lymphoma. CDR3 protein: CSAPNHRGQYF. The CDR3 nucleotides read TGCAGTGCTCCCAATCACCGAGGCCAGTACTTC.